The 27 T cell receptor beta chains below were found in one sample sequenced in a study of blood T cell repertoires in COVID-19. TCRdb's copy holds only in-frame clones and misses some; the assay was immunoSEQ multiplex PCR. The sample includes around 450,000 clones, roughly 87% of them seen just once. Sequencing was done on a sample of PBMCs or T cells enriched from blood (not recorded which). These receptor sequences come from a woman aged 18 to 35 who had recovered from COVID-19.

The CDR3 protein is CASSLRTGEYEQYF. CDR3 nucleotides: TGCGCCAGCAGCCTCCGGACAGGGGAATACGAGCAGTACTTC. The V gene is TRBV4-1, the J gene TRBJ2-7; 9 bases map to TRBD1. V lost 4 bases to trimming and J lost 4 bases; unmatched junction nucleotides: 5. Germline assignment: CDR1 MGHRA and CDR2 YSYEKL. The CDR3 has 14 amino acids.

V and J are TRBV29-1 and TRBJ1-2; D remains unclear. Germline values: CDR1 SQVTM, CDR2 ANQGSEA. CDR3 size: 12 residues. V gave up 6 bases and J gave up 8 bases, with 16 bases separating them. The CDR3 coding sequence is TGCAGCGTAACGGACGGGTCGGGAGGCTACACCTTC. Residues: CSVTDGSGGYTF.

The chain joins TRBV28 to TRBJ1-5; D possibly corresponds to TRBD1 (6 bases). This CDR3 is built from 15 residues. V lost 1 base, J lost 3 bases, and 10 bases lay in between. Germline values: CDR1 MDHEN, CDR2 SYDVKM. CDR3 in amino acids: CASSLYEGDNQPQHF. DNA for the CDR3: TGTGCCAGCAGTTTATACGAGGGGGACAATCAGCCCCAGCATTTT.

V gene TRBV6-5 combines with J gene TRBJ1-3, with 8 bases lining up with TRBD1. The germline V gene encodes CDR1 MNHEY and CDR2 SVGAGI. With V trimmed by 10 bases and J by 2 bases, 10 bases remained unmatched. This CDR3 is built from 15 residues. The CDR3 DNA sequence: TGTGCCACCACTATTACAGGGGGTGCTGGAAACACCATATATTTT. Translating gives CATTITGGAGNTIYF.

This clone occurred once. The chain is built from TRBV11-2 and TRBJ2-7; the D gene is possibly TRBD1 (5 bases). This CDR3 is 14 amino acids long. The V end lost 2 bases, the J end lost 2 bases, and 10 bases lay between the germline ends. Germline assignment: CDR1 SGHAT and CDR2 FQNNGV. CDR3 sequence reads: CASSLQAGTYEQYF. The CDR3 DNA follows: TGTGCCAGCAGCTTACAGGCAGGGACCTACGAGCAGTACTTC.

The V and J genes are TRBV7-8 and TRBJ1-1, with D possibly being TRBD1 (6 bases). CDR1 and CDR2 (germline): SGHVS, FQNEAQ. The length of the CDR3 is 14 residues. Deletions cut 2 bases from V and 1 base from J, with 8 bases between. CDR3 residues: CASSLIQGNTEAFF. Here the CDR3 DNA reads TGTGCCAGCAGCTTAATACAGGGGAACACTGAAGCTTTCTTT.

The chain employs TRBV28 and TRBJ1-5; D is possibly TRBD1 (5 bases). V shed 4 bases and J shed 0 bases, with 10 bases lying between them. Germline CDR1 is MDHEN and CDR2 is SYDVKM. This CDR3 region has 15 residues. The CDR3 nucleotides read TGTGCCAGCAGTTCCCCGACAGCTAGCAATCAGCCCCAGCATTTT. It codes for CASSSPTASNQPQHF.

In its sample, this clone was seen a few times. The J gene is TRBJ1-6, the V gene TRBV28, with 7 bases matching TRBD1. The CDR3 consists of 13 residues. The V segment lost 8 bases and the J segment 10 bases; nucleotides outside the gene matches: 8. Germline CDR1 and CDR2: MDHEN and SYDVKM. CDR3 DNA sequence: TGTGCCAGCCTCCTAACAGGGGAATCACCCCTCCACTTT. This codes for CASLLTGESPLHF.

This rearrangement joins TRBV28 to TRBJ1-2; tentative D call: TRBD1 (5 bases). The CDR3 has 15 residues. The V gene's germline CDR1 is MDHEN and CDR2 SYDVKM. V was clipped by 1 base and J by 6 bases, with 15 bases between them. This CDR3 is CASSLYGQGGHGYTF. The CDR3, as DNA: TGTGCCAGCAGTTTATACGGTCAGGGTGGGCATGGCTACACCTTC.

J is TRBJ2-3 and V is TRBV27, with 8 bases that match TRBD2. V was clipped by 6 bases and J by 2 bases; unmatched bases: 10. The CDR3 is made up of 16 amino acids. Germline CDR1 MNHEY, CDR2 SMNVEV (reference sequence). The CDR3 sequence: CASSRGAGANTDTQYF. The CDR3, as DNA: TGTGCCAGCAGCCGTGGAGCGGGGGCAAACACAGATACGCAGTATTTT.

The chain links TRBV15 to TRBJ1-6; 7 nucleotides align to TRBD1. The V segment lost 0 bases and the J segment 8 bases; nucleotides outside the gene matches: 4. In germline, CDR1 is LNHNV, CDR2 YYDKDF (reference sequence). CDR3 length equals 15 residues. CDR3 residues: CATSRDQGGDSPLHF. Here the CDR3 DNA reads TGTGCCACCAGCAGAGATCAAGGGGGCGATTCACCCCTCCACTTT.

The chain carries TRBV5-1 and TRBJ1-5; D is perhaps TRBD1 (6 bases). Germline loops: CDR1 SGHRS, CDR2 YFSETQ. This CDR3 spans 17 amino acids. V was shortened by 6 bases and J by 0 bases, with 19 bases between the two germline ends. The DNA for the CDR3 is TGCGCCAGCACCCTGAACAGGGATCCCTATAGCAATCAGCCCCAGCATTTT. Translated: CASTLNRDPYSNQPQHF.

The sample holds one count of this clone. The rearrangement links TRBV7-2 to TRBJ1-1, with TRBD1 as a possible D gene (6 bases). V shed 5 bases and J shed 6 bases, with 19 bases lying between them. CDR3 length equals 15 residues. Germline values: CDR1 SGHTA, CDR2 FQGNSA. CDR3 sequence: CASSGDMLVVSEAFF. As DNA, the CDR3 is TGTGCCAGCAGCGGGGACATGTTGGTTGTTTCTGAAGCTTTCTTT.

This chain links TRBV30 with TRBJ1-3; TRBD1 aligns across 8 bases. Germline CDR1 GTSNPN, CDR2 SVGIG (reference sequence). The CDR3 sequence is 17 residues long. The junction had 7 bases not matched to a gene; V was cut back by 0 bases and J by 0 bases. The CDR3 sequence is CAWSVPTGVYSGNTIYF. The CDR3 DNA sequence: TGTGCCTGGAGTGTACCGACAGGGGTTTACTCTGGAAACACCATATATTTT.

The chain is built from TRBV7-8 and TRBJ1-2; TRBD1 might be the D (6 bases). Germline V CDR1 and CDR2: SGHVS, FQNEAQ. V was clipped by 5 bases and J by 5 bases, with 15 bases between them. This CDR3 spans 14 amino acids. The CDR3 loop is CASSPEGGEYGYTF. The CDR3 DNA sequence: TGTGCCAGCAGCCCTGAGGGGGGGGAATATGGCTACACCTTC.

The chain has TRBV24-1 and TRBJ2-5; tentative D call: TRBD1 (6 bases). V lost 4 bases, J lost 0 bases, and 11 bases lay in between. CDR1 is KGHDR, CDR2 SFDVKD, per germline. There are 15 residues in the CDR3. The CDR3, as DNA: TGTGCCACCAGTGACCCTCGACAGGACCAAGAGACCCAGTACTTC. The encoded protein is CATSDPRQDQETQYF.

The chain has TRBV19 and TRBJ1-5; possible D gene TRBD1, 5 bases. This CDR3 spans 15 amino acids. Germline CDR1 and CDR2: LNHDA and SQIVND (reference sequence). Trimming removed 7 bases at V and 2 bases at J, with 15 bases between. The CDR3 loop reads CASKTGVDGNQPQHF. The CDR3 region has the DNA TGTGCCAGTAAAACGGGGGTTGACGGCAATCAGCCCCAGCATTTT.

As regards this clone: One end of the junction varies from germline; a read error may be responsible. The CDR3 DNA follows: TGCAGCGTTGAAGATGGTGGAAAAGGGCGCGGGGGATTAGGCAAACAGCCCCAGCATTTT. Encoded protein: CSVEDGGKGRGGLGKQPQHF. The chain employs TRBV29-1 and TRBJ1-5, with TRBD1 as a possible D gene (5 bases). The CDR3 contains 20 residues. CDR1 is SQVTM, CDR2 ANQGSEA, per germline.

This chain joins TRBV23-1 and TRBJ1-2, with D possibly being TRBD1 (6 bases). TRBV23-1 counts as an open reading frame of uncertain function. Deletions cut 0 bases from V and 4 bases from J, with 24 bases between. This CDR3 spans 19 amino acids. In nucleotides, the CDR3 is TGCGCCAGCAGTCAATCGTTCGAACAGGGAAGGTTCTTAAGCTATGGCTACACCTTC. Its translation: CASSQSFEQGRFLSYGYTF.

V and J are TRBV5-1 and TRBJ2-3; D is perhaps TRBD2 (7 bases). This CDR3 contains 13 residues. V was pared by 4 bases and J by 7 bases, with 13 bases between. Germline CDR1 reads SGHRS; CDR2 reads YFSETQ. The CDR3 protein is CASSPRGGNTQYF. CDR3 nucleotides: TGCGCCAGCAGCCCTAGGGGGGGGAATACGCAGTATTTT.

V and J are TRBV6-2 or TRBV6-3 and TRBJ1-6; 8 positions agree with TRBD1. Trimming removed 2 bases from V and 3 bases from J; junction bases left unmatched: 3. This CDR3 region has 16 residues. The germline gives CDR1 MNHEY, CDR2 SVGEGT. The CDR3: CASSYQGAHYNSPLHF. The CDR3 nucleotides read TGTGCCAGCAGTTACCAGGGGGCCCACTATAATTCACCCCTCCACTTT.

This clone appeared a single time. The CDR3 is CASSSPTGEDNSPLHF. CDR3 nucleotides: TGCGCCAGCAGCTCGCCGACAGGGGAGGACAATTCACCCCTCCACTTT. The J gene is TRBJ1-6, the V gene TRBV5-1, with 8 bases that match TRBD1. Germline V gene sequence: CDR1 SGHRS, CDR2 YFSETQ. The CDR3 has 16 amino acids. V was pared by 3 bases and J by 7 bases, with 9 bases of the junction left unmatched. Based on the CDR3 plus reference TRBV5-1 and TRBJ1-6, the full variable domain is KAGVTQTPRYLIKTRGQQVTLSCSPISGHRSVSWYQQTPGQGLQFLFEYFSETQRNKGNFPGRFSGRQFSNSRSEMNVSTLELGDSALYLCASSSPTGEDNSPLHFGNGTRLTVT.

The chain recombines TRBV28 with TRBJ1-2, with unresolved D. Germline values: CDR1 MDHEN, CDR2 SYDVKM. The CDR3 covers 15 residues. V was clipped by 1 base and J by 4 bases, with 13 bases between them. CDR3 sequence reads: CASSLSGEWAYGYTF. The CDR3, as DNA: TGTGCCAGCAGTTTATCCGGGGAATGGGCCTATGGCTACACCTTC.

The V and J genes are TRBV10-3 and TRBJ1-1; 7 bases line up with TRBD1. V lost 8 bases and J lost 0; bases outside the gene matches: 3. This CDR3 is built from 13 residues. The V gene's germline CDR1 is ENHRY and CDR2 SYGVKD. This CDR3 reads CAIQTGMNTEAFF. The CDR3 nucleotides are TGTGCCATCCAGACAGGGATGAACACTGAAGCTTTCTTT.

The rearrangement uses TRBV5-6 and TRBJ2-3; 7 nucleotides match TRBD2. This CDR3 spans 16 amino acids. Trimming took 2 bases from V and 2 from J; bases not matched to a gene: 8. Germline V gives CDR1 SGHDT, CDR2 YYEEEE. The CDR3 DNA reads TGTGCCAGCAGCTTTTTAGCGGGCGAGCCCACAGATACGCAGTATTTT. Its protein product is CASSFLAGEPTDTQYF. Based on the CDR3 plus reference TRBV5-6 and TRBJ2-3, the full variable domain is DAGVTQSPTHLIKTRGQQVTLRCSPKSGHDTVSWYQQALGQGPQFIFQYYEEEERQRGNFPDRFSGHQFPNYSSELNVNALLLGDSALYLCASSFLAGEPTDTQYFGPGTRLTVL.

J is TRBJ1-2 and V is TRBV6-5, with 7 bases matching TRBD1. Germline lookup yields CDR1 MNHEY and CDR2 SVGAGI. The trim removed 5 bases at V and 7 bases at J, leaving 7 bases unmatched. CDR3 length: 13 amino acids. CDR3 protein: CASSPKGARGYTF. CDR3 nucleotide sequence: TGTGCCAGCAGTCCTAAGGGGGCACGTGGCTACACCTTC.

The rearrangement uses TRBV5-4 and TRBJ2-3, with D uncertain. The CDR3 contains 14 residues. V lost 0 bases, J lost 0 bases, and 5 bases lay in between. CDR1 and CDR2 from the germline V gene are SGHNT and YYREEE (reference sequence). CDR3: CASSLGRSTDTQYF. The CDR3 DNA sequence: TGTGCCAGCAGCTTGGGGAGAAGCACAGATACGCAGTATTTT.